This is a list of T cell receptor beta chains from one sample in a study of cytomegalovirus exposure and HLA in healthy donors. Assay: immunoSEQ multiplex PCR; the TCRdb copy retains only in-frame clones and omits some. This sample has more than 85,000 clones, with around 74% found just once. Sequencing was performed on PBMCs. These receptors were collected from a male donor in good health and CMV-seropositive. Each CDR3 is given with its conserved first and last residue. D genes are given only for firm matches. Clone sizes are given selectively: once, few, many, or a class where the clone is expanded.

D,size,J,V,DNA,CDR3
.,once,TRBJ2-5,TRBV2,TGTGCCAGCTCCCCCGAAGCCCAAGAGACCCAGTACTTC,CASSPEAQETQYF
.,once,TRBJ2-7,TRBV7-2,TGTGCCAGCAGCTCCCCAGGGGGGTCCTACGAGCAGTACTTC,CASSSPGGSYEQYF
.,.,TRBJ2-5,TRBV5-4,TGTGCCAGCAGCCCCGCCCCGGGACTGGACCAAGAGACCCAGTACTTC,CASSPAPGLDQETQYF
.,.,TRBJ1-5,TRBV29-1,TGCAGCGTTGCAGGCTCCAATCAGCCCCAGCATTTT,CSVAGSNQPQHF
TRBD1,.,TRBJ2-7,TRBV10-3,TGTGCCATCAGTGAGGGGGACAGGGGGCGCTACGAGCAGTACTTC,CAISEGDRGRYEQYF
TRBD1,.,TRBJ1-6,TRBV6-6,TGTGCCAGCAGTTACTCGGGACAGAATTCACCCCTCCACTTT,CASSYSGQNSPLHF
.,.,TRBJ1-6,TRBV5-5,TGTGCCAGCAGCTCCCTCCGCCCCAGGGGTTCACCCCTCCACTTT,CASSSLRPRGSPLHF
.,.,TRBJ2-3,TRBV5-8,TGTGCCAGCAGCCCGGGGTCTGGGCGGGGGCCCTACACAGATACGCAGTATTTT,CASSPGSGRGPYTDTQYF
.,.,TRBJ2-7,TRBV11-3,TGTGCCAGCAGCTTAGGGGCCGGGAGCTCCTACGAGCAGTACTTC,CASSLGAGSSYEQYF
.,.,TRBJ2-1,TRBV6-5,TGTGCCAGCAGAACGGACTATTCCTACAATGAGCAGTTCTTC,CASRTDYSYNEQFF
TRBD1,.,TRBJ1-3,TRBV18,TGTGCCAGCTCACCGGGACAGGTTGCCTCTGGAAACACCATATATTTT,CASSPGQVASGNTIYF
TRBD1,.,TRBJ1-1,TRBV11-2,TGTGCCAGCAGCCTACGAGGCAGGGGGAGGTTCATGAACACTGAAGCTTTCTTT,CASSLRGRGRFMNTEAFF
.,.,TRBJ1-5,TRBV5-5,TGTGCCAGCAGCTCGGACGGACTTAGCAATCAGCCCCAGCATTTT,CASSSDGLSNQPQHF
.,.,TRBJ1-6,TRBV7-2,TGTGCCAGCAGCGTGGAGCGGGGATCACCCCTCCACTTT,CASSVERGSPLHF
TRBD2,.,TRBJ2-1,TRBV28,TGTGCCATTATGGAGAGCGGGGGACATTACAATGAGCAGTTCTTC,CAIMESGGHYNEQFF
.,.,TRBJ1-4,TRBV4-3,TGCGCCAGCAGTCGGATCCGAGGGGGACCTAATGAAAAACTGTTTTTT,CASSRIRGGPNEKLFF
TRBD1,few,TRBJ2-5,TRBV5-8,TGTGCCAGCAGCTTCCGGGACAGGGGGCGAGAGACCCAGTACTTC,CASSFRDRGRETQYF
.,once,TRBJ1-1,TRBV11-2,TGTGCCAGCAGCGTCTACAGACACACTGAAGCTTTCTTT,CASSVYRHTEAFF
.,.,TRBJ2-3,TRBV5-4,TGTGCCAGCAGCGTGACTAGTGCCGTCACAGATACGCAGTATTTT,CASSVTSAVTDTQYF
.,.,TRBJ1-4,TRBV5-4,TGTGCCAGCAGCTTGTCTGGGAGCCTAAATGAAAAACTGTTTTTT,CASSLSGSLNEKLFF
TRBD1,.,TRBJ1-4,TRBV5-4,TGTGCCAGCAGCCCAAGACAGGGAGACGGTGAAAAACTGTTTTTT,CASSPRQGDGEKLFF
.,few,TRBJ2-7,TRBV27,TGTGCCAGCAGTTTGGGGCCGGGTAGGTCCTACGAGCAGTACTTC,CASSLGPGRSYEQYF
.,few,TRBJ1-2,TRBV19,TGTGCCAGTAGTATAAGAAGGGGCGTTGTGAGGAGCTATGGCTACACCTTC,CASSIRRGVVRSYGYTF
TRBD1,.,TRBJ2-7,TRBV28,TGTGCCAGCAGAACCGGGACAGGGGTCTACGAGCAGTACTTC,CASRTGTGVYEQYF
TRBD1,.,TRBJ1-4,TRBV5-5,TGTGCCAGCAGCAAGGACAGGGCAACTAATGAAAAACTGTTTTTT,CASSKDRATNEKLFF
.,.,TRBJ1-1,TRBV11-3,TGTGCCAGCAGCCCTACCCCGATGAAAGCAGCTTTCTTT,CASSPTPMKAAFF